This is a list of T cell receptor beta chains from one sample in a study of T cell responses to AZD1222 COVID-19 vaccine. The method was immunoSEQ multiplex PCR; TCRdb's version includes in-frame clones alone and lacks a portion of them. The sample includes some 130,000 clones, roughly 84% seen only once; the top ten take approximately 4%. Sequencing used peripheral blood, obtained on day 0 of AZD1222 vaccination. Source of these receptors: an adult in good health. CDR3s include the opening cysteine and the closing phenylalanine or tryptophan. Each record gives: J gene, D gene, V gene, clone size, CDR3 protein, CDR3 DNA. D genes are given only for firm matches. Size tells how often a clone was seen (once, few, many) or the class of an expanded clone, and some rows leave it out.

>TRBJ1-5|-|TRBV5-6|once
CASSLRDPNQPQHF
TGTGCCAGCAGCTTGCGGGACCCGAATCAGCCCCAGCATTTT
>TRBJ1-2|TRBD1|TRBV12-3/TRBV12-4|-
CASSPAGTEGYTF
TGTGCCAGCAGTCCGGCCGGGACAGAGGGCTACACCTTC
>TRBJ1-1|-|TRBV30|-
CAWSVRAGSMNTEAFF
TGTGCCTGGAGTGTACGAGCGGGATCCATGAACACTGAAGCTTTCTTT
>TRBJ1-6|-|TRBV30|once
CAWSLRGGAVRYSPLHF
TGTGCCTGGAGCCTAAGGGGGGGGGCAGTTCGATATTCACCCCTCCACTTT
>TRBJ2-7|-|TRBV10-3|-
CAISEKAGGVYEQYF
TGTGCCATCAGTGAGAAGGCCGGCGGGGTCTACGAGCAGTACTTC
>TRBJ1-2|TRBD1|TRBV3-1/TRBV3-2|-
CASSQGTGGYYGYTF
TGTGCCAGCAGCCAAGGTACAGGGGGCTACTATGGCTACACCTTC
>TRBJ1-5|TRBD1|TRBV6-5|-
CASSYSGTGEDQPQHF
TGTGCCAGCAGTTACTCGGGGACAGGGGAAGATCAGCCCCAGCATTTT
>TRBJ2-5|-|TRBV5-1|-
CASSRRDTREKETQYF
TGCGCCAGCAGCCGGCGGGACACAAGAGAAAAAGAGACCCAGTACTTC
>TRBJ1-5|-|TRBV5-1|-
CASSLSGSNQPQHF
TGCGCCAGCAGCTTGAGTGGTTCCAATCAGCCCCAGCATTTT
>TRBJ1-2|TRBD1|TRBV5-1|few
CASSPGGTGANYGYTF
TGCGCCAGCAGCCCCGGGGGGACAGGAGCTAACTATGGCTACACCTTC
>TRBJ1-2|-|TRBV12-3/TRBV12-4|-
CASKTGQFYGYTF
TGTGCCAGCAAGACCGGACAGTTCTATGGCTACACCTTC
>TRBJ2-1|TRBD1|TRBV10-3|-
CAISLGQGGEQFF
TGTGCCATCAGCCTTGGACAGGGCGGTGAGCAGTTCTTC
>TRBJ1-5|TRBD1|TRBV28|-
CASRSPDRVISNQPQHF
TGTGCCAGCAGGAGCCCGGACAGGGTAATTAGCAATCAGCCCCAGCATTTT
>TRBJ1-1|-|TRBV19|once
CASREGGSPEAFF
TGTGCCAGTAGAGAAGGGGGTTCGCCTGAAGCTTTCTTT
>TRBJ1-2|-|TRBV28|-
CASSLGGGLIYGYTF
TGTGCCAGCAGTTTAGGAGGGGGACTTATCTATGGCTACACCTTC
>TRBJ1-1|TRBD1|TRBV12-3/TRBV12-4|few
CASSLRQGAEAFF
TGTGCCAGCAGTTTACGTCAGGGGGCTGAAGCTTTCTTT
>TRBJ1-3|-|TRBV3-1/TRBV3-2|-
CASSQPGRLGNTIYF
TGTGCCAGCAGCCAACCGGGGAGACTCGGAAACACCATATATTTT
>TRBJ1-2|-|TRBV9|-
CASSNPRGLNGYTF
TGTGCCAGCAGCAACCCGAGGGGGTTGAATGGCTACACCTTC
>TRBJ2-2|TRBD2|TRBV28|-
CAIGGVNTGELFF
TGTGCCATTGGGGGGGTAAACACCGGGGAGCTGTTTTTT
>TRBJ2-2|TRBD2|TRBV19|-
CASSLNGLAGFNTGELFF
TGTGCCAGTAGTCTGAACGGACTAGCGGGCTTTAACACCGGGGAGCTGTTTTTT
>TRBJ2-3|-|TRBV5-1|-
CASRATGEAQYF
TGCGCCAGCAGGGCCACGGGGGAGGCGCAGTATTTT
>TRBJ2-7|-|TRBV19|-
CASSISQGSSYEQYF
TGTGCCAGTAGTATATCCCAGGGGAGTTCCTACGAGCAGTACTTC
>TRBJ1-1|-|TRBV5-1|-
CASSFGGVNTEAFF
TGCGCCAGCAGCTTTGGAGGGGTGAACACTGAAGCTTTCTTT
>TRBJ2-2|TRBD1|TRBV15|once
CATSPRQGNTGELFF
TGTGCCACCAGCCCACGACAGGGAAACACCGGGGAGCTGTTTTTT
>TRBJ2-7|TRBD2|TRBV9|-
CASSGGGAGVYEQYF
TGTGCCAGCAGCGGGGGGGGAGCGGGGGTATACGAGCAGTACTTC
>TRBJ1-3|-|TRBV7-9|-
CASSLREDFSGNTIYF
TGTGCCAGCAGCTTAAGGGAGGACTTCTCTGGAAACACCATATATTTT
>TRBJ2-1|TRBD2|TRBV5-4|once
CASGTSGGVYNEQFF
TGTGCCAGTGGGACTAGCGGGGGGGTGTACAATGAGCAGTTCTTC
>TRBJ1-4|TRBD1|TRBV3-1/TRBV3-2|once
CASSQPSTGDRRTNEKLFF
TGTGCCAGCAGCCAACCCTCGACAGGGGATAGGCGGACTAATGAAAAACTGTTTTTT
>TRBJ1-2|TRBD1|TRBV6-5|-
CASSRQGYGYTF
TGTGCCAGCAGTCGACAGGGCTATGGCTACACCTTC
>TRBJ2-3|-|TRBV4-2|-
CASSVSNDQDTQYF
TGTGCCAGCAGCGTTTCGAATGATCAAGATACGCAGTATTTT
>TRBJ2-5|-|TRBV5-4|-
CASSGRGGNGLETQYF
TGTGCCAGCAGCGGAAGAGGGGGGAACGGGCTAGAGACCCAGTACTTC
>TRBJ1-1|-|TRBV28|-
CASVQDSYNTEAFF
TGTGCCAGCGTGCAAGACAGCTATAATACTGAAGCTTTCTTT
>TRBJ2-2|-|TRBV5-8|-
CASSLGYPPNTGELFF
TGTGCCAGCAGCTTGGGGTACCCCCCGAACACCGGGGAGCTGTTTTTT
>TRBJ1-1|TRBD1|TRBV6-4|-
CASSKDQQGVAFF
TGTGCCAGCAGTAAGGACCAACAGGGGGTGGCTTTCTTT
>TRBJ2-1|-|TRBV5-1|-
CASSPATGGSYNEQFF
TGCGCCAGCAGCCCCGCGACCGGGGGATCCTACAATGAGCAGTTCTTC
>TRBJ1-2|TRBD1|TRBV5-4|-
CASSLQGAYYGYTF
TGTGCCAGCAGTCTACAGGGGGCCTACTATGGCTACACCTTC
>TRBJ1-6|TRBD1|TRBV2|-
CASRTGQGFNSPLHF
TGTGCCAGCAGGACGGGACAGGGGTTTAATTCACCCCTCCACTTT
>TRBJ1-2|-|TRBV18|-
CASSPDINYGYTF
TGTGCCAGCTCCCCCGACATTAACTATGGCTACACCTTC
>TRBJ1-4|-|TRBV9|once
CASSGSGIFNEKLFF
TGTGCCAGCAGCGGTTCGGGGATCTTCAATGAAAAACTGTTTTTT
>TRBJ1-5|TRBD1|TRBV19|-
CASSISLGQDRSNQPQHF
TGTGCCAGTAGTATTAGTCTGGGACAGGACCGAAGCAATCAGCCCCAGCATTTT
>TRBJ1-4|TRBD1|TRBV10-3|-
CAISERATGAGEKLFF
TGTGCCATCAGTGAGCGGGCTACAGGGGCGGGTGAAAAACTGTTTTTT
>TRBJ1-5|-|TRBV28|once
CASSSHSNQPQHF
TGTGCCAGCAGTTCCCATAGCAATCAGCCCCAGCATTTT
>TRBJ1-1|-|TRBV9|-
CASSVVGQTEAFF
TGTGCCAGCAGCGTAGTGGGGCAGACTGAAGCTTTCTTT
>TRBJ2-7|-|TRBV5-6|-
CASSQTSPEQYF
TGTGCCAGCAGCCAGACATCTCCAGAGCAGTACTTC
>TRBJ1-2|-|TRBV30|-
CAGYPPGLYGYTF
TGTGCCGGATACCCCCCAGGGTTATATGGCTACACCTTC
>TRBJ2-2|TRBD2|TRBV29-1|-
CSYISGVNTGELFF
TGCAGCTACATTAGCGGGGTTAACACCGGGGAGCTGTTTTTT
>TRBJ2-2|-|TRBV5-1|-
CASSDSRRAVTGELFF
TGCGCCAGCAGCGATAGCAGGCGGGCGGTCACCGGGGAGCTGTTTTTT
>TRBJ1-1|-|TRBV7-2|-
CASSLVLQGRTLNTEAFF
TGTGCCAGCAGCTTAGTGTTACAGGGTCGGACACTGAACACTGAAGCTTTCTTT
>TRBJ1-1|-|TRBV7-9|large
CASSPRGGWTEAFF
TGTGCCAGCAGCCCTAGAGGGGGTTGGACTGAAGCTTTCTTT
>TRBJ1-5|TRBD1|TRBV28|-
CASSSQGSGNQPQHF
TGTGCCAGCAGTTCACAGGGGAGCGGCAATCAGCCCCAGCATTTT
>TRBJ1-6|TRBD1|TRBV2|-
CASREERTGAIVAPLHF
TGTGCCAGCAGGGAGGAACGGACAGGCGCCATTGTGGCACCCCTCCACTTT
>TRBJ1-6|TRBD1|TRBV30|few
CAWKAYGTGYSPLHF
TGTGCCTGGAAAGCTTACGGGACAGGCTATTCACCCCTCCACTTT
>TRBJ1-6|TRBD1|TRBV4-2|-
CASSHTLGQAAHNSPLHF
TGTGCCAGCAGCCATACCCTGGGACAGGCGGCACATAATTCACCCCTCCACTTT
>TRBJ1-3|TRBD1|TRBV6-5|-
CASGTGETGNTIYF
TGTGCCAGTGGGACAGGGGAAACTGGAAACACCATATATTTT
>TRBJ1-1|-|TRBV7-3|-
CASSSGTEAFF
TGTGCCAGCAGCTCAGGTACTGAAGCTTTCTTT
>TRBJ2-5|-|TRBV7-9|-
CASSPQETQYF
TGTGCCAGCAGCCCGCAAGAGACCCAGTACTTC
>TRBJ2-7|TRBD1|TRBV6-5|-
CASSYSMTGVYEQYF
TGTGCCAGCAGTTATTCGATGACAGGGGTTTACGAGCAGTACTTC